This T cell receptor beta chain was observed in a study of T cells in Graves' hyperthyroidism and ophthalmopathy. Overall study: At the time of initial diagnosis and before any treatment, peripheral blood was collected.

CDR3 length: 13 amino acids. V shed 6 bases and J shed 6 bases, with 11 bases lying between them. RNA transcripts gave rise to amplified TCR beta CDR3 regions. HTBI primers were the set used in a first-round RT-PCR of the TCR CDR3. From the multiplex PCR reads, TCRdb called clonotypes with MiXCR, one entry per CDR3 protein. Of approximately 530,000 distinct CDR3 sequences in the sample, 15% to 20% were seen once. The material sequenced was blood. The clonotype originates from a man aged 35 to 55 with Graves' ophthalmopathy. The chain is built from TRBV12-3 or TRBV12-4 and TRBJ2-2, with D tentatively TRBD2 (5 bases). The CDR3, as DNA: TGTGCCAGCAGACTAGGTGGGGCCGGGGAGCTGTTTTTT. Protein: CASRLGGAGELFF.